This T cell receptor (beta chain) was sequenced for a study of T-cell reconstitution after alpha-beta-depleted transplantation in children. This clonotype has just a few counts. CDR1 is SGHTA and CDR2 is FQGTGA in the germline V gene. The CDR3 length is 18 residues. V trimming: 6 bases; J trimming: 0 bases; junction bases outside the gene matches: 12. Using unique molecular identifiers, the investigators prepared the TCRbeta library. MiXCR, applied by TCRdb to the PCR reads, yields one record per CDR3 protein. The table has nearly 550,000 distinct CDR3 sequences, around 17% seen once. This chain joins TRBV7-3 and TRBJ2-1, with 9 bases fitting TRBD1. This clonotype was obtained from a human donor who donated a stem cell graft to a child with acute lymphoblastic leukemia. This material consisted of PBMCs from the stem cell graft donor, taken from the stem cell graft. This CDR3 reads CASSQQGATLSSYNEQFF. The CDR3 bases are TGTGCCAGCAGTCAACAGGGGGCTACGTTGAGCTCCTACAATGAGCAGTTCTTC. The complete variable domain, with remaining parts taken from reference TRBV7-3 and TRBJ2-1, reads GAGVSQTPSNKVTEKGKYVELRCDPISGHTALYWYRQSLGQGPEFLIYFQGTGAADDSGLPNDRFFAVRPEGSVSTLKIQRTERGDSAVYLCASSQQGATLSSYNEQFFGPGTRLTVL.